This T cell receptor (beta chain) appears in the sequencing data of a study of T cells in women clearing cervical HPV infection (dated 2018 in TCRdb). As for the study more broadly: The cases were over 20 women with histologically confirmed HPV16-related CIN3 or worse, and 2 of these cases were invasive cancers. Since HLA typing was available for only a few women, HLA type could not be ruled out as a confounder. Blood from cases was drawn at the visit where the lesion was first identified, while blood from controls was drawn once the infection was no longer detected. The 20 to 25 controls were women who cleared a single incident HPV16 infection within 12 months without developing precancer or cancer. For cases, a median interval of approximately 150 days, with an interquartile range of about 80 to 200 days, was observed between lesion detection and blood sampling. Five blinded duplicates per group were added as quality controls, giving some 60 samples: some 50 participants and some ten replicates. Nested within Costa Rica's Guanacaste HPV Natural History Study, an exploratory proof-of-principle case-control study compared TCR repertoires across cervical HPV16 outcomes. Cases had a median age of almost 35 years and controls had a median age of 38, with no significant differences in baseline characteristics. The parent cohort enrolled about 10,000 women aged 18 or older in Guanacaste, Costa Rica, during about 1992 to 1995 and followed them for less than 9 years. Cases and controls were matched on year of sample collection and on age within five years. General findings and caveats noted by the study authors: CIN3+ cases had significantly higher TCR repertoire richness than controls across sequencing depths, but evenness did not differ between the groups. Whether associations preceded infection or resulted from infection could not be shown with the cross-sectional design, and effector/memory subsets and HPV-specific T cells were not isolated. Lower TRBV6-7 relative abundance was observed in cases than in controls (0.11% versus 0.16%; Bonferroni P = 0.0008). Random forest classifiers that combined richness and V gene abundances separated cases from controls with an estimated AUC of around 0.8. T-cell numbers per sample were unknown, so richness differences could reflect varying T-cell content rather than repertoire biology.

As regards this clone: Its binding antigen is unknown. The CDR3 end lies 3 residues beyond the end of the read and is filled in from the germline J gene.

Every participant had a single incident cervical HPV16 infection, and prevalent HPV16 infections were excluded. Cervical HPV DNA was detected by MY09/MY11 PCR, and genotyping was performed by dot-blot hybridization. Roughly 16 mL of heparinized blood were centrifuged, and the buffy coat was split into aliquots, frozen at -30 degrees C, and then kept at -80 degrees C. QIAGEN kits were used to extract genomic DNA from the buffy coat specimens. The CDR3 measures 17 amino acids from cysteine to phenylalanine. Part of the CDR3 DNA is given, 42 bases translated from base 1. The germline V gene gives CDR1 as SNHLY and CDR2 as FYNNEI. Germline trimming amounts to 3 bases on V and 5 bases on J, with 7 as the count of junction bases outside the gene matches. Using the immunoSEQ assay, multiplex PCR amplified TCR beta CDR3 regions from an average of approximately 1.1 ug of genomic DNA per sample. The assay corrected primer bias using a complete synthetic TCR repertoire to establish an amplification baseline. Amplicons were sequenced on the Illumina platform. The paper's processing steps were these. Sequence errors were corrected by clustering with frequency ratios and a modified nearest-neighbor algorithm, and the sequences were then analyzed in the immunoSEQ Analyzer using IMGT gene definitions. TCR richness and evenness were averaged over 20 rarefaction repeats at each rarefaction depth, excluding samples with fewer sequences than the depth. Wilcoxon rank sum tests with FDR correction were used to compare relative abundances of V, D and J genes between the groups. Blinded duplicates gave an intraclass correlation of around 95% for TCR richness and an average of 76.4% across 66 gene segments. The source is immuneACCESS, and TCRdb retained only in-frame sequences with V and J called. Part of the clones is not carried over; for the studies checked, unresolved V genes explain less than half of this, and the remainder is unexplained. The DNA was the basis for D and trimming; V, J and clone size are from that table. This sample's table lists fewer than 50,000 clones. Together, the top ten hold 0.95% to 1.5% of the sample.

Rearrangement joined TRBV2 to TRBJ2-3; 14 junctional bases match TRBD2. Sequencing input: blood buffy coat. This TCR was recovered from a woman between 18 and 69 years old with a cervical HPV16 infection that either progressed to CIN3+ or cleared (not recorded which). The CDR3 sequence is CASSEQTSGGAGDTQYF. CDR3 DNA, as far as it was read: TGTGCCAGCAGTGAGCAGACTAGCGGGGGGGCGGGAGATACG.